A selection of T cell receptor beta chains follows, all from one sample in a study of early T cells in non-severe SARS-CoV-2 infection. TCRdb processed the 5' RACE reads anew with MiXCR; each CDR3 protein has one entry. Of tens of thousands of distinct CDR3 sequences listed, roughly 10% are singletons. Sample: whole blood. Receptor source: an adult who was a healthcare worker with PCR-confirmed SARS-CoV-2 infection or an uninfected control (not recorded which). Both conserved end residues are part of each CDR3. D genes are given only for firm matches. A clone size is listed for some rows: how often the clone was seen (once, few, many), or a class if it is expanded.

v_gene: TRBV11-2; d_gene: .; abundance: .; j_gene: TRBJ2-1; CDR3nt: TGTGCCAGCAGCCCAGAAGAGCAGTTCTTC; CDR3aa: CASSPEEQFF
v_gene: TRBV7-2; d_gene: .; abundance: few; j_gene: TRBJ1-6; CDR3nt: TGTGCCAGCAGCTTAACACCTGATTCACCCCTCCACTTT; CDR3aa: CASSLTPDSPLHF
v_gene: TRBV18; d_gene: .; abundance: many; j_gene: TRBJ2-2; CDR3nt: TGTGCCAGCTCACCACGCCCGAGCCTCCCAAACACCGGGGAGCTGTTTTTT; CDR3aa: CASSPRPSLPNTGELFF
v_gene: TRBV20-1; d_gene: TRBD2; abundance: .; j_gene: TRBJ2-1; CDR3nt: TGCAGTGCTAGGCGGACTAGCCAAATCAGATCGGACAATGAGCAGTTCTTC; CDR3aa: CSARRTSQIRSDNEQFF
v_gene: TRBV20-1; d_gene: TRBD2; abundance: .; j_gene: TRBJ2-7; CDR3nt: TGCAGTGCTGCTAGCGGGAGCGCCTACGAGCAGTACTTC; CDR3aa: CSAASGSAYEQYF
v_gene: TRBV11-2; d_gene: .; abundance: many; j_gene: TRBJ2-1; CDR3nt: TGTGCCAGCAGCTTACGGGGGAGTGATGAGCAGTTCTTC; CDR3aa: CASSLRGSDEQFF
v_gene: TRBV7-2; d_gene: TRBD2; abundance: few; j_gene: TRBJ2-1; CDR3nt: TGTGCCAGCAGCCCGGGACTAGCGGGCTTAGGGTTCTTC; CDR3aa: CASSPGLAGLGFF
v_gene: TRBV10-3; d_gene: .; abundance: .; j_gene: TRBJ2-2; CDR3nt: TGTGCCATCAGAGGGGACACCGGGGAGCTGTTTTTT; CDR3aa: CAIRGDTGELFF
v_gene: TRBV6-2/TRBV6-3; d_gene: .; abundance: .; j_gene: TRBJ2-4; CDR3nt: TGTGCCAGCACTTACTCAAGGGGGGAAGCCAAAAACATTCAGTACTTC; CDR3aa: CASTYSRGEAKNIQYF
v_gene: TRBV9; d_gene: .; abundance: few; j_gene: TRBJ2-1; CDR3nt: TGTGCCAGCAGCGTAGGGAGGGGGGCTTACAATGAGCAGTTCTTC; CDR3aa: CASSVGRGAYNEQFF
v_gene: TRBV7-2; d_gene: TRBD2; abundance: many; j_gene: TRBJ2-4; CDR3nt: TGTGCCAGCAGCCCCCCGGGACTAGCGAGAGCCAAAAACATTCAGTACTTC; CDR3aa: CASSPPGLARAKNIQYF
v_gene: TRBV10-3; d_gene: TRBD2; abundance: many; j_gene: TRBJ2-6; CDR3nt: TGTGCCATCAGCGGGGGGTATAACTCTGGGGCCAACGTCCTGACTTTC; CDR3aa: CAISGGYNSGANVLTF
v_gene: TRBV9; d_gene: TRBD2; abundance: many; j_gene: TRBJ2-1; CDR3nt: TGTGCCAGCAGCGTCGGCCCGGGACTAGCGGGGAGCAATGAGCAGTTCTTC; CDR3aa: CASSVGPGLAGSNEQFF
v_gene: TRBV19; d_gene: .; abundance: many; j_gene: TRBJ2-4; CDR3nt: TGTGCCAGTAACCATGCCAGCGGAAACATTCAGTACTTC; CDR3aa: CASNHASGNIQYF
v_gene: TRBV5-4; d_gene: .; abundance: many; j_gene: TRBJ1-6; CDR3nt: TGTGCCAGCAAAACGCAGGGACCTAATTCACCCCTCCACTTT; CDR3aa: CASKTQGPNSPLHF
v_gene: TRBV29-1; d_gene: .; abundance: .; j_gene: TRBJ2-1; CDR3nt: TGCAGCGCAAGGGGAAGCGGAGGATTCTACAATGAGCAGTTCTTC; CDR3aa: CSARGSGGFYNEQFF
v_gene: TRBV20-1; d_gene: .; abundance: .; j_gene: TRBJ2-7; CDR3nt: TGCAGTGCTAGGGGCCACGGCGGTGAGCAGTACTTC; CDR3aa: CSARGHGGEQYF
v_gene: TRBV28; d_gene: TRBD1; abundance: few; j_gene: TRBJ1-4; CDR3nt: TGTGCCAGCAGGCAGGGGGGCGGAGAAAAACTGTTTTTT; CDR3aa: CASRQGGGEKLFF
v_gene: TRBV5-1; d_gene: TRBD1; abundance: .; j_gene: TRBJ2-2; CDR3nt: TGCGCCAGCAGCCGCAAAACAACCGGGACAGGGGGCGCTAGGACCGGGGAGCTGTTTTTT; CDR3aa: CASSRKTTGTGGARTGELFF
v_gene: TRBV5-5; d_gene: .; abundance: .; j_gene: TRBJ1-2; CDR3nt: TGTGCCAGCAGCTTGGTGGGGGATTACTATGGCTACACCTTC; CDR3aa: CASSLVGDYYGYTF
v_gene: TRBV7-6; d_gene: TRBD1; abundance: few; j_gene: TRBJ2-2; CDR3nt: TGTGCCAGCAGCTCTCGGTACAGGGGGCCTAACACCGGGGAGCTGTTTTTT; CDR3aa: CASSSRYRGPNTGELFF
v_gene: TRBV9; d_gene: TRBD1; abundance: few; j_gene: TRBJ2-1; CDR3nt: TGTGCCAGCAGTAAGGGGGCGCAGCAGTTCTTC; CDR3aa: CASSKGAQQFF
v_gene: TRBV11-1; d_gene: TRBD2; abundance: few; j_gene: TRBJ2-1; CDR3nt: TGTGCCAGCAGATCTAGCGGCTATGAGCAGTTCTTC; CDR3aa: CASRSSGYEQFF
v_gene: TRBV4-1; d_gene: .; abundance: .; j_gene: TRBJ1-2; CDR3nt: TGCGCCAGCAGCCCGAATATCGGGGGGGAGCAAAACTATGGCTACACCTTC; CDR3aa: CASSPNIGGEQNYGYTF
v_gene: TRBV7-9; d_gene: TRBD2; abundance: many; j_gene: TRBJ2-2; CDR3nt: TGTGCCAGCAGTTTTAGCGGGAGTCGGACCGGGGAGCTGTTTTTT; CDR3aa: CASSFSGSRTGELFF
v_gene: TRBV9; d_gene: .; abundance: few; j_gene: TRBJ2-1; CDR3nt: TGTGCCAGCAGCGTAACTAGCCTGAATGAGCAGTTCTTC; CDR3aa: CASSVTSLNEQFF
v_gene: TRBV3-1; d_gene: .; abundance: .; j_gene: TRBJ2-7; CDR3nt: TGTGCCAGCAGCCCCGACCCTTCTCAGCAGTACTTC; CDR3aa: CASSPDPSQQYF
v_gene: TRBV24-1; d_gene: TRBD1; abundance: .; j_gene: TRBJ2-3; CDR3nt: TGTGCCACCAGTGATTTTAGAGGGGGCAGAGATACGCAGTATTTT; CDR3aa: CATSDFRGGRDTQYF
v_gene: TRBV6-5; d_gene: .; abundance: few; j_gene: TRBJ1-1; CDR3nt: TGTGCCAGCAGATCGTCGGAGGAGGCGGTTCCTGAAGCTTTCTTT; CDR3aa: CASRSSEEAVPEAFF
v_gene: TRBV19; d_gene: .; abundance: .; j_gene: TRBJ2-7; CDR3nt: TGTGCCAGTAGTATAACCGCTGGGACCTACGAGCAGTACTTC; CDR3aa: CASSITAGTYEQYF
v_gene: TRBV4-3; d_gene: .; abundance: many; j_gene: TRBJ1-1; CDR3nt: TGCGCCAGCAGCCCCGCGGGGGGGCGAAGGGCTTTCTTT; CDR3aa: CASSPAGGRRAFF
v_gene: TRBV11-2; d_gene: .; abundance: few; j_gene: TRBJ2-4; CDR3nt: TGTGCCAGCAGCGGACTCAGGGGAGCCAAAAACATTCAGTACTTC; CDR3aa: CASSGLRGAKNIQYF
v_gene: TRBV7-2; d_gene: .; abundance: many; j_gene: TRBJ2-3; CDR3nt: TGTGCCAGCAGCTTTGTTCCGGCTAGCACAGATACGCAGTATTTT; CDR3aa: CASSFVPASTDTQYF
v_gene: TRBV28; d_gene: TRBD2; abundance: few; j_gene: TRBJ2-1; CDR3nt: TGTGCCAGCATTCGGGAAGTGGCTAGCGGGAGGGTCGCGCAGTTCTTC; CDR3aa: CASIREVASGRVAQFF
v_gene: TRBV11-2; d_gene: .; abundance: many; j_gene: TRBJ1-3; CDR3nt: TGTGCCAGCAGCGTGAGCTCTGGAAACACCATATATTTT; CDR3aa: CASSVSSGNTIYF
v_gene: TRBV12-3/TRBV12-4; d_gene: .; abundance: .; j_gene: TRBJ1-2; CDR3nt: TGTGCCAGCAGTTTCTTGACACATGGCTACACCTTC; CDR3aa: CASSFLTHGYTF
v_gene: TRBV9; d_gene: .; abundance: few; j_gene: TRBJ1-4; CDR3nt: TGTGCCAGCAGCAAGGCGACAGGCTCTAATGAAAAACTGTTTTTT; CDR3aa: CASSKATGSNEKLFF
v_gene: TRBV5-1; d_gene: TRBD1; abundance: many; j_gene: TRBJ1-6; CDR3nt: TGCGCCAGCAGCTTAGGGGGCTTTAATGCACCCCTCCACTTT; CDR3aa: CASSLGGFNAPLHF
v_gene: TRBV6-2/TRBV6-3; d_gene: .; abundance: .; j_gene: TRBJ2-4; CDR3nt: TGTGCCAGCAGCCCGACACGACAAATTCAGTACTTC; CDR3aa: CASSPTRQIQYF
v_gene: TRBV3-1; d_gene: .; abundance: many; j_gene: TRBJ2-6; CDR3nt: TGTGCCAGCAGCCAAGATACGTCTGGGGCCAACGTCCTGACTTTC; CDR3aa: CASSQDTSGANVLTF
v_gene: TRBV27; d_gene: .; abundance: many; j_gene: TRBJ1-1; CDR3nt: TGTGCCAGCAGTTTATCCGTCCGGGCAGGGAAGGGAACTGAAGCTTTCTTT; CDR3aa: CASSLSVRAGKGTEAFF
v_gene: TRBV7-8; d_gene: .; abundance: many; j_gene: TRBJ2-1; CDR3nt: TGTGCCAGCAGCTTAGTGGGACTCCTGCAAAATGAGCAGTTCTTC; CDR3aa: CASSLVGLLQNEQFF
v_gene: TRBV19; d_gene: TRBD1; abundance: few; j_gene: TRBJ2-1; CDR3nt: TGTGCCAGTAGTATGGACAGGAGCTCCTACAATGAGCAGTTCTTC; CDR3aa: CASSMDRSSYNEQFF
v_gene: TRBV5-5; d_gene: TRBD2; abundance: many; j_gene: TRBJ2-4; CDR3nt: TGTGCCAGCAGTCACACAGCTCTACTAGCGGGAGCCAAAAACATTCAGTACTTC; CDR3aa: CASSHTALLAGAKNIQYF
v_gene: TRBV3-1; d_gene: .; abundance: many; j_gene: TRBJ2-3; CDR3nt: TGTGCCAGCAGCCATCCTACCCTACGAGGGTCCACAGATACGCAGTATTTT; CDR3aa: CASSHPTLRGSTDTQYF
v_gene: TRBV25-1; d_gene: .; abundance: .; j_gene: TRBJ1-6; CDR3nt: TGTGCCAGCAGTGAGGGGGAATCACCCCTCCACTTT; CDR3aa: CASSEGESPLHF
v_gene: TRBV20-1; d_gene: TRBD1; abundance: many; j_gene: TRBJ1-6; CDR3nt: TGCAGTGCAATAGTGGATCCAGGGGGCAGTGGACCCCTCCACTTT; CDR3aa: CSAIVDPGGSGPLHF
v_gene: TRBV5-5; d_gene: TRBD1; abundance: .; j_gene: TRBJ2-7; CDR3nt: TGTGCCAGCAGCACATGGGACAGAGACTACGAGCAGTACTTC; CDR3aa: CASSTWDRDYEQYF
v_gene: TRBV19; d_gene: .; abundance: many; j_gene: TRBJ2-1; CDR3nt: TGTGCCAGTAGTATAATATCCACAGGCGACTACAATGAGCAGTTCTTC; CDR3aa: CASSIISTGDYNEQFF
v_gene: TRBV18; d_gene: .; abundance: many; j_gene: TRBJ2-4; CDR3nt: TGTGCCAGCTCACCACAGGGCCGGACGCAGTACTTC; CDR3aa: CASSPQGRTQYF
v_gene: TRBV7-9; d_gene: TRBD2; abundance: .; j_gene: TRBJ2-1; CDR3nt: TGTGCCAGCACCTCGTCTAGCGGATTCTACAATGAGCAGTTCTTC; CDR3aa: CASTSSSGFYNEQFF
v_gene: TRBV6-6; d_gene: .; abundance: few; j_gene: TRBJ2-7; CDR3nt: TGTGCCAGCAGTCTTCCTTATGGGGAAGAGCAGTACTTC; CDR3aa: CASSLPYGEEQYF
v_gene: TRBV7-2; d_gene: .; abundance: few; j_gene: TRBJ2-7; CDR3nt: TGTGCCAGCAGCTTAGCTCGGGGTGTCTACGAGCAGTACTTC; CDR3aa: CASSLARGVYEQYF
v_gene: TRBV5-1; d_gene: .; abundance: many; j_gene: TRBJ1-1; CDR3nt: TGCGCCAGCAGCCCCGGGGGCAGGGGAGGCCAGAGAACTGAAGCTTTCTTT; CDR3aa: CASSPGGRGGQRTEAFF